Following are 23 T cell receptor beta chains from one sample sequenced in a study of tissue T cells after allogeneic stem cell transplantation. The table came from immunoSEQ multiplex PCR; TCRdb's copy has only in-frame clones and leaves some out. The sample holds around 6,800 clones, about 35% seen once. The time point was: mouse harvest day 14 after allogeneic transplant. Tail vein injection delivered 10^7 T-cell-depleted bone marrow cells and 10^6 splenic CD5+ T cells. Sequenced sample: skin. The receptors here all came from a female BALB/c mouse given C57BL/6 T cells with graft-versus-host disease after an allogeneic hematopoietic cell transplant.

In the case of this clone: Gene and germline names: mouse. The missing CDR3 end, 1 residue past where the read stops, is filled in from the germline J gene. This chain uses TRBV12-2 with TRBJ2-7; 12 nucleotides line up with TRBD2. With V trimmed by 4 bases and J by 6 bases, 6 bases remained unmatched. Germline V gene sequence: CDR1 SGHLS, CDR2 HYDKME. The CDR3 runs 14 residues. The sequenced CDR3 bases are TGTGCCAGCTCCCTCCGGGACTGGGGGGCTGAACAGTAC. Amino acids: CASSLRDWGAEQY. The entire CDR3 is CASSLRDWGAEQYF. The complete variable domain, with remaining parts taken from reference TRBV12-2 and TRBJ2-7, reads NSGVVQSPRYIIKGKGERSILKCIPISGHLSVAWYQQTQGQELKFFIQHYDKMERDKGNLPSRFSVQQFDDYHSEMNMSALELEDSAVYFCASSLRDWGAEQYFGPGTRLTVL.

By sample share, this clone is medium-sized. Germline and genes here are mouse. The read falls 1 residue short of the CDR3 end, and the missing part is taken from the germline J gene. This chain joins TRBV26 and TRBJ1-6; 7 nucleotides match TRBD1. TRBJ1-6 is marked as an open reading frame, function uncertain. V gave up 6 bases and J gave up 0 bases; unmatched junction bases: 2. The CDR3 covers 15 residues. Germline V gives CDR1 KGHPV, CDR2 FQNQEV (reference sequence). This CDR3 is CASSGDSSYNSPLYF. The CDR3 bases that were read are TGTGCCAGCAGCGGGGACAGTTCCTATAATTCGCCCCTCTAC.

On this clone: The listed genes are named as in mouse. The read falls 1 residue short of the CDR3 end, and the missing part is taken from the germline J gene. This chain uses TRBV3 with TRBJ1-6, with TRBD1 matching 9 bases. TRBJ1-6 is flagged as an ORF with uncertain function. CDR3 length: 16 residues. Germline V gene sequence: CDR1 SNHLY, CDR2 FYNGKV (reference sequence). With V trimmed by 5 bases and J by 2 bases, 4 bases remained unmatched. Partial CDR3 DNA: TGTGCCAGCAGCAGGACAGGGGAACCCTATAATTCGCCCCTCTAC. This gives the protein CASSRTGEPYNSPLY. Given in full, the CDR3 is CASSRTGEPYNSPLYF.

This clone turned up a few times. Here the gene names and germline are mouse. From the germline J gene comes the end of the CDR3, since the read stops 1 residue before it. The rearrangement links TRBV23 to TRBJ2-4; the table's D call TRBD2 went unverified against the DNA. Germline CDR1 reads KGHTA; CDR2 reads FQNQQP. The CDR3 covers 14 residues. CDR3 bases read: TGCTCCAGCAGTCAGACTGGGGGTCAAAACACCTTGTAC. Protein sequence: CSSSQTGGQNTLY. The whole CDR3 protein is CSSSQTGGQNTLYF.

This clone was found a few times. Gene labels here are mouse ones. With the read ending 1 residue before the CDR3 end, the germline J gene is used to fill in that end. The chain has TRBV26 and TRBJ2-2; the D is unclear. The CDR3 totals 14 residues. Germline loops: CDR1 KGHPV, CDR2 FQNQEV (reference sequence). The V and J ends lost 3 bases and 0 bases respectively, with 5 bases between them. The CDR3 DNA, read in part, is TGTGCCAGCAGTCTTGACACAAACACCGGGCAGCTCTAC. Its protein is CASSLDTNTGQLY. From start to end, the CDR3 is CASSLDTNTGQLYF.

With respect to this clone: Here the gene names and germline are mouse. The read falls 1 residue short of the CDR3 end, and the missing part is taken from the germline J gene. V is TRBV26 and J is TRBJ1-6; D is unresolved. TRBJ1-6 is annotated as an ORF whose role is uncertain. Germline CDR1 and CDR2: KGHPV and FQNQEV (reference sequence). V dropped 4 bases and J dropped 0 bases, with 7 bases sitting between them. The CDR3 sequence is 15 residues long. This CDR3 reads CASSPTYSYNSPLYF. The CDR3 DNA, read in part, is TGTGCCAGCAGTCCGACATATTCCTATAATTCGCCCCTCTAC.

For this clone: The gene names given are mouse names. Read coverage stops 1 residue before the CDR3 terminus; the germline J gene supplies the remainder. Other DNA sequences from this sample encode an identical CDR3 as well. The rearrangement joins TRBV26 to TRBJ1-1; D uncertain. V lost 4 bases, J lost 0 bases, and 6 bases lay in between. This CDR3 is built from 13 residues. The germline V gene encodes CDR1 KGHPV and CDR2 FQNQEV (reference sequence). The CDR3 here is CASSRQSNTEVFF. CDR3 bases read: TGTGCCAGCAGTCGACAATCAAACACAGAAGTCTTC. The whole variable domain, remainder taken from reference TRBV26 and TRBJ1-1, is NSKVIQTPRYLVKGQGQKAKMRCIPEKGHPVVFWYQQNKNNEFKFLINFQNQEVLQQIDMTEKRFSAECPSNSPCSLEIQSSEAGDSALYLCASSRQSNTEVFFGKGTRLTVV.

Comment on this clone: These gene names are mouse names. The read gets to within 1 residue of the CDR3 end, and the germline J gene fills in the rest. The same CDR3 also results from other DNA sequences found in this sample. V is TRBV26 and J is TRBJ1-1; D remains ambiguous. From germline, CDR1 is KGHPV and CDR2 FQNQEV (reference sequence). The CDR3 totals 13 residues. V was clipped by 2 bases and J by 0 bases, with 4 bases between them. CDR3 DNA, as far as it was read: TGTGCCAGCAGTCTGAGCGCAAACACAGAAGTCTTC. Its translation: CASSLSANTEVF. The full-length CDR3 reads as CASSLSANTEVFF.

With regard to this clone: Gene names refer to mouse genes. The DNA ends 1 residue before the CDR3 does, and the rest of the CDR3 is filled in from the germline J gene. This rearrangement joins TRBV19 to TRBJ1-3; D not resolved. The V end was cut by 1 base, the J end by 0 bases, with 5 bases between. CDR3 size: 14 residues. Germline CDR1 is FNHDT and CDR2 is SITEND (reference sequence). Partial CDR3 DNA: TGTGCCAGCAGTATAAGGTATTCTGGAAATACGCTCTAT. Translation gives CASSIRYSGNTLY. The full CDR3 is CASSIRYSGNTLYF. Based on the CDR3 plus reference TRBV19 and TRBJ1-3, the full variable domain is GGIITQTPKFLIGQEGQKLTLKCQQNFNHDTMYWYRQDSGKGLRLIYYSITENDLQKGDLSEGYDASREKKSSFSLTVTSAQKNEMAVFLCASSIRYSGNTLYFGEGSRLIVV.

Turning to this clone: Any gene name here is a mouse gene name. With the read ending 1 residue before the CDR3 end, the germline J gene is used to fill in that end. Different DNA sequences within this sample yield the same CDR3. J is TRBJ1-1 and V is TRBV1, with TRBD1 matching over 7 bases. The V gene end was trimmed by 3 bases and the J gene end by 1 base; junction bases not matched to a gene: 2. This CDR3 spans 14 amino acids. Germline-derived CDR1 and CDR2 are NSQYPW and LRSPGD (reference sequence). The DNA read from the CDR3 is TGCACCTGCAGTGCTCGGGACAGGAACACAGAAGTCTTC. It specifies CTCSARDRNTEVF. The full CDR3 protein is CTCSARDRNTEVFF.

This clone appeared once. Genes and germline are mouse. The read finishes 1 residue shy of the CDR3 end, and the germline J gene is used to complete it. The V and J genes are TRBV23 and TRBJ2-5; TRBD2, the table's D call, lacks a check against the DNA. CDR3 length: 15 amino acids. The germline CDR1 and CDR2 sequences are KGHTA and FQNQQP. This CDR3 is CSSSRGLGGRGTQYF. The CDR3 bases that were read are TGCTCCAGCAGCCGGGGACTGGGGGGGCGTGGCACCCAGTAC.

Concerning this clone itself: All gene names here are mouse names. The CDR3 is cut off 1 residue early in the read; its end comes from the germline J gene. The rearrangement joins TRBV13-3 to TRBJ2-7; 10 bases fit TRBD1. CDR3 size: 14 residues. With 0 bases clipped from V and 6 bases from J, the junction kept 3 bases outside the gene matches. Germline CDR1 reads NNHDY; CDR2 reads SYVADS. The CDR3 bases that were read are TGTGCCAGCAGTGATGGGACAGGGGGGCGTGAACAGTAC. This codes for CASSDGTGGREQY. The whole CDR3 protein is CASSDGTGGREQYF.

About this clone itself: The listed genes are named as in mouse. From the germline J gene comes the end of the CDR3, since the read stops 1 residue before it. The J gene is TRBJ2-4, the V gene TRBV31, with 9 bases fitting TRBD2. The CDR3 is 14 residues long. Trimming removed 5 bases from V and 0 bases from J; junction bases left unmatched: 3. The germline V gene has CDR1 GKSSPN and CDR2 SITVG. CDR3 sequence reads: CAWELGGSQNTLYF. The DNA read from the CDR3 is TGTGCCTGGGAACTGGGGGGTAGTCAAAACACCTTGTAC. Based on the CDR3 plus reference TRBV31 and TRBJ2-4, the full variable domain is AQTIHQWPVAEIKAVGSPLSLGCTIKGKSSPNLYWYWQATGGTLQQLFYSITVGQVESVVQLNLSASRPKDDQFILSTEKLLLSHSGFYLCAWELGGSQNTLYFGAGTRLSVL.

Details on this clone: Here the gene names and germline are mouse. The read halts 1 residue ahead of the CDR3 end, with the missing end drawn from the germline J gene. The chain has TRBV20 and TRBJ2-7; 7 bases line up with TRBD1. The CDR3 totals 13 residues. CDR1 is GFQATS and CDR2 is STVNSAI in the germline V gene. Trimming took 2 bases from V and 0 from J; bases not matched to a gene: 1. Incomplete CDR3 DNA: TGTGGTGCTAGGCAGGGGGACTCCTATGAACAGTAC. This sequence encodes CGARQGDSYEQY. The entire CDR3 protein is CGARQGDSYEQYF.

A note on this clone: The germline and genes are mouse ones. The CDR3 end falls 1 residue outside the read, so it is completed with the germline J gene. The chain combines TRBV16 with TRBJ2-1, with 9 bases aligning to TRBD2. The CDR3 sequence is 14 residues long. V shed 2 bases, J shed 8 bases, and the junction held 4 bases outside the gene matches. CDR1 SGHSA and CDR2 FRNQAP come from the germline V gene. CDR3 amino acids: CASSLKLGGSEQFF. Incomplete CDR3 DNA: TGTGCAAGCAGCTTAAAACTGGGGGGCTCTGAGCAGTTC.

Comment on this clone: Gene labels here are mouse ones. The read ends 1 residue before the CDR3 terminus; that terminus is restored from the germline J gene. This chain uses TRBV16 with TRBJ2-5; 13 positions match TRBD2. Germline V gene sequence: CDR1 SGHSA, CDR2 FRNQAP. V shed 3 bases and J 5 bases; nucleotides not matched to a gene: 2. The CDR3 has 15 residues. The covered CDR3 bases are TGTGCAAGCAGCTTCGGACTGGGGGGGCGAGACACCCAGTAC. The encoded protein is CASSFGLGGRDTQY. The entire CDR3 is CASSFGLGGRDTQYF.

This clone appeared a single time. Here the gene names and germline are mouse. The CDR3 is cut off 1 residue early in the read; its end comes from the germline J gene. The chain recombines TRBV26 with TRBJ2-4; D is unclear. Germline CDR1 KGHPV, CDR2 FQNQEV (reference sequence). CDR3 length equals 12 residues. With 1 base removed from V and 4 bases from J, the gap between germline ends came to 3 bases. The covered CDR3 bases are TGTGCCAGCAGTCTGTTTGAAAACACCTTGTAC. It yields the protein CASSLFENTLY. The whole CDR3 sequence reads CASSLFENTLYF.

To note about this clone: These gene names are mouse names. The CDR3 end lies 1 residue beyond the end of the read and is filled in from the germline J gene. The chain uses TRBV23 and TRBJ2-2; TRBD2, the D gene given by the table, was not confirmed from the DNA. The CDR3 contains 16 residues. CDR1 KGHTA and CDR2 FQNQQP come from the germline V gene. The DNA read from the CDR3 is TGCTCCAGCAGTCAAACTGGGGGAGCAAACACCGGGCAGCTCTAC. Amino acids: CSSSQTGGANTGQLY. The whole CDR3 region reads CSSSQTGGANTGQLYF.

Points on this clone: Gene names refer to mouse genes. The read terminates 1 residue before the CDR3 end, so the remaining end is supplied by the germline J gene. The chain has TRBV26 and TRBJ2-4, with 8 bases lining up with TRBD2. V dropped 7 bases and J dropped 1; count of bases not matched to a gene: 1. Germline assignment: CDR1 KGHPV and CDR2 FQNQEV (reference sequence). The CDR3 sequence is 13 residues long. Incomplete CDR3 DNA: TGTGCCAGCAAGACTGGGGGTCAAAACACCTTGTAC. Its translation: CASKTGGQNTLY. The whole CDR3 region reads CASKTGGQNTLYF.

This clone was detected a few times. Gene and germline names: mouse. From the germline J gene comes the end of the CDR3, since the read stops 1 residue before it. The rearrangement uses TRBV4 and TRBJ2-5; 9 bases map to TRBD2. Germline lookup yields CDR1 LGHDT and CDR2 YNNKQL (reference sequence). The CDR3 is made up of 14 amino acids. The ends lost 5 bases at V and 3 bases at J; junction bases unmatched: 3. Partial CDR3 DNA: TGTGCCAGCAGCCTCTGGGGGGGTCAAGACACCCAGTAC. Translated: CASSLWGGQDTQY. Given in full, the CDR3 is CASSLWGGQDTQYF.

Regarding this clone: Gene names and germline match the mouse. The CDR3 extends 1 residue past the end of the read, so its final part is completed from the germline J gene. J is TRBJ2-2 and V is TRBV13-1, with 7 bases identical to TRBD1. The germline gives CDR1 NSHNY, CDR2 SYGAGN. The CDR3 has 15 residues. V lost 4 bases, J lost 0 bases, and 3 bases stayed unmatched. CDR3 bases read: TGTGCCAGCAGTCGGGACAGAACAAACACCGGGCAGCTCTAC. It yields the protein CASSRDRTNTGQLY. In full, the CDR3 is CASSRDRTNTGQLYF.

Details on this clone: The genes are named according to mouse. The read ends 1 residue shy of where the CDR3 ends; the end is completed using the germline J gene. V is TRBV20 and J is TRBJ1-1; 7 bases fit TRBD1. V lost 7 bases to trimming and J lost 4 bases; unmatched junction nucleotides: 9. The germline V gene encodes CDR1 GFQATS and CDR2 STVNSAI. The CDR3 is made up of 13 amino acids. The CDR3 bases that were read are TGTGGTGTCAGGGAGGGGGCTGGCACAGAAGTCTTC. Residues: CGVREGAGTEVF. The full CDR3 sequence reads CGVREGAGTEVFF.

This clone was observed a handful of times. Gene names are the mouse ones. Read coverage stops 1 residue before the CDR3 terminus; the germline J gene supplies the remainder. V is TRBV26 and J is TRBJ2-1, with 12 bases that match TRBD2. J lost 8 bases, V lost 4 bases, and 3 bases had no gene match. CDR3 length equals 14 residues. Per germline, CDR1 KGHPV and CDR2 FQNQEV (reference sequence). Incomplete CDR3 DNA: TGTGCCAGCAGTCCCGGACTGGGGGGGACTGAGCAGTTC. Protein product: CASSPGLGGTEQF. Given in full, the CDR3 is CASSPGLGGTEQFF.